The 26 T cell receptor beta chains below come from one sample, sequenced in a study of blood T cell repertoires in COVID-19. The protocol was immunoSEQ multiplex PCR, while the TCRdb copy is restricted to in-frame clones and leaves out a portion. This sample has about 200,000 clones, with roughly nine tenths found just once. Sequenced material: peripheral blood. These TCRs come from a woman aged 50 to 60 with acute or convalescent COVID-19.

This clone was observed a single time. The chain is built from TRBV7-9 and TRBJ1-1; perhaps TRBD1 as D (5 bases). CDR1 and CDR2 (germline): SEHNR, FQNEAQ (reference sequence). Trimming cost V 0 bases and J 2 bases, with 7 bases left between them. The CDR3 contains 14 residues. The CDR3 sequence: CASSLAGRNTEAFF. The CDR3 DNA sequence: TGTGCCAGCAGCTTAGCGGGGCGAAACACTGAAGCTTTCTTT.

The V and J genes are TRBV19 and TRBJ2-1, with TRBD1 matching over 8 bases. This CDR3 spans 12 amino acids. Trimming removed 4 bases from V and 8 bases from J; junction bases left unmatched: 1. CDR1 and CDR2 from the germline V gene are LNHDA and SQIVND (reference sequence). CDR3 protein: CASSTDRDEQFF. The CDR3 DNA is TGTGCCAGTAGTACGGACAGGGATGAGCAGTTCTTC.

This clone was recorded only once. The chain combines TRBV7-9 with TRBJ2-7; the D gene is possibly TRBD1 (6 bases). Germline CDR1 and CDR2: SEHNR and FQNEAQ (reference sequence). The V and J ends lost 1 base and 1 base respectively, with 11 bases between them. This CDR3 has 15 amino acids. CDR3: CASSLDLGASYEQYF. The CDR3 DNA is TGTGCCAGCAGCTTAGATTTGGGGGCATCCTACGAGCAGTACTTC.

In regard to this clone: The same CDR3 is also encoded by other DNA sequences in this sample. This rearrangement joins TRBV5-1 to TRBJ2-1; a possible D gene is TRBD1 (6 bases). Trimming stripped 4 bases from V and 0 bases from J, with 14 bases between. Germline loops: CDR1 SGHRS, CDR2 YFSETQ. The length of the CDR3 is 16 residues. CDR3 nucleotides: TGCGCCAGCAGCCGGAACCGGGACACCTCCTACAATGAGCAGTTCTTC. It yields the protein CASSRNRDTSYNEQFF.

This sequence joins TRBV7-6 and TRBJ1-3; the match to TRBD1 covers 10 bases. Trimming cost V 4 bases and J 0 bases; bases outside gene matches: 9. The CDR3 is 18 amino acids. Germline assignment: CDR1 SGHVS and CDR2 FNYEAQ. The CDR3 coding sequence is TGTGCCAGCAGCTCCGCCGGGACAGGGGACCCCTCTGGAAACACCATATATTTT. Its protein product is CASSSAGTGDPSGNTIYF.

This chain links TRBV4-3 with TRBJ2-7; weak D call: TRBD2 (6 bases). The V gene's germline CDR1 is LGHNA and CDR2 YSLEER. V was shortened by 5 bases and J by 2 bases, with 13 bases between the two germline ends. This CDR3 spans 14 amino acids. DNA of the CDR3: TGCGCCAGCAGCTCTCGACTAGTTACCTACGAGCAGTACTTC. This sequence encodes CASSSRLVTYEQYF.

A note on this clone: One end of the junction varies from germline; a read error may be responsible. This chain joins TRBV4-2 and TRBJ1-1, with D maybe TRBD1 (5 bases). Germline CDR1 LGHNA, CDR2 YNFKEQ. The CDR3 has 15 amino acids. The DNA for the CDR3 is TGTGCCAGCAGCCAAGAAGCGGGGCCCCATACTGAAGTTTTCTTT. It is translated as CASSQEAGPHTEVFF.

The chain links TRBV6-5 to TRBJ2-2; D is perhaps TRBD1 (6 bases). V was cut by 6 bases and J by 6 bases, with 17 bases left in between. The germline gives CDR1 MNHEY, CDR2 SVGAGI. CDR3 size: 15 residues. CDR3: CASSPGTPGSGELFF. The CDR3 nucleotides read TGTGCCAGCAGCCCCGGGACACCCGGGTCCGGGGAGCTGTTTTTT.

This clone was picked up one time. This sequence joins TRBV10-3 and TRBJ2-5, with TRBD2 matching 9 bases. The CDR3 has 15 amino acids. The germline V gene encodes CDR1 ENHRY and CDR2 SYGVKD. Trimming removed 4 bases from V and 1 base from J; junction bases left unmatched: 4. The CDR3 DNA sequence: TGTGCCATCAGTGCTGGTAGCGGGGGCCAAGAGACCCAGTACTTC. Protein: CAISAGSGGQETQYF.

The chain recombines TRBV6-5 with TRBJ1-2; possibly TRBD1 for D (6 bases). Trimming shortened V by 2 bases and J by 8 bases, and 21 bases separated the two germline ends. Germline CDR1 and CDR2: MNHEY and SVGAGI. There are 16 residues in the CDR3. CDR3 loop: CASSYGRVPGARGYTF. CDR3 bases: TGTGCCAGCAGTTACGGAAGAGTCCCAGGGGCCAGGGGCTACACCTTC.

The V gene is TRBV27, the J gene TRBJ1-1; TRBD1 agrees at 8 bases. The CDR3 is 16 residues long. Germline V CDR1 and CDR2: MNHEY, SMNVEV (reference sequence). After removal of 3 bases from V and 2 bases from J, the junction contained 8 bases not matched to a gene. CDR3 sequence (DNA): TGTGCCAGCAGTTTCCGACAGGGGACCATAAACACTGAAGCTTTCTTT. It is translated as CASSFRQGTINTEAFF.

The chain couples TRBV29-1 to TRBJ2-7, with 7 bases fitting TRBD2. The trim removed 3 bases at V and 3 bases at J, leaving 8 bases unmatched. The CDR3 contains 14 residues. Per germline, CDR1 SQVTM and CDR2 ANQGSEA. This CDR3 reads CSVDPSGEGYEQYF. In DNA, the CDR3 is TGCAGCGTTGACCCCAGCGGGGAGGGCTACGAGCAGTACTTC.

This chain uses TRBV20-1 with TRBJ2-1, with D unclear. The V end was cut by 3 bases, the J end by 4 bases, with 13 bases between. CDR3 length: 14 amino acids. The germline gives CDR1 DFQATT, CDR2 SNEGSKA (reference sequence). CDR3 DNA: TGCAGTGCTAGTGGCAGGTATCTATACAATGAGCAGTTCTTC. Encoded protein: CSASGRYLYNEQFF.

The gene calls are TRBV13 and TRBJ2-1, with a tentative D call TRBD2 (6 bases). The germline V gene encodes CDR1 PRHDT and CDR2 FYEKMQ (reference sequence). Trimming left V 5 bases short and J 4 bases short, with 15 bases between. This CDR3 is 15 amino acids long. CDR3 nucleotides: TGTGCCAGCAGCCGGCGGGACCCGGGGTACAATGAGCAGTTCTTC. Its translation is CASSRRDPGYNEQFF.

This sequence joins TRBV6-5 and TRBJ1-1; D gene uncertain. The length of the CDR3 is 13 residues. V lost 7 bases and J 2 bases, leaving 11 bases between the germline ends. The germline gives CDR1 MNHEY, CDR2 SVGAGI. This CDR3 is CASNKGSNTEAFF. The CDR3 DNA sequence: TGTGCCAGCAACAAAGGGAGTAACACTGAAGCTTTCTTT.

This chain uses TRBV24-1 with TRBJ1-2, with a weak D call TRBD1 (6 bases). Trimming took off 3 bases at V and 3 bases at J, with 13 bases between the two ends. Germline V lookup: CDR1 KGHDR, CDR2 SFDVKD. There are 15 residues in the CDR3. The CDR3 DNA reads as TGTGCCACCAGTGATGGGACATCCACGTACTATGGCTACACCTTC. This translates into CATSDGTSTYYGYTF.

The gene calls are TRBV3-1 (or the pseudogene TRBV3-2) and TRBJ2-5, with a weak D call TRBD1 (6 bases). This CDR3 has 16 residues. With 3 bases removed from V and 1 base from J, the gap between germline ends came to 15 bases. Germline V gives CDR1 LGHDT, CDR2 YNNKEL (reference sequence). The CDR3 is CASSQVRRQAQETQYF. CDR3 bases: TGTGCCAGCAGCCAGGTGAGAAGACAGGCCCAAGAGACCCAGTACTTC.

The V gene is TRBV5-6, the J gene TRBJ1-6; 12 nucleotides line up with TRBD1. Per the germline V gene, CDR1 is SGHDT and CDR2 is YYEEEE. The CDR3 spans 15 residues. V lost 0 bases to trimming and J lost 9 bases; unmatched junction nucleotides: 1. CDR3 in DNA: TGTGCCAGCAGCTTGGCGGGACAGGGGGCTTCACCCCTCCACTTT. This codes for CASSLAGQGASPLHF.

The rearrangement joins TRBV21-1 to TRBJ2-2; the D segment call TRBD1 is taken from the table without a DNA check. TRBV21-1 is noted as a pseudogene. The CDR3 contains 16 residues. In DNA form, the CDR3 reads TGTGCCAGCAGCCCCGACAGGCGCAAGAACACCGGGGAGCTGTTTTTT. It yields the protein CASSPDRRKNTGELFF.

The rearrangement links TRBV19 to TRBJ2-3; 7 nucleotides agree with TRBD2. The CDR3 covers 15 residues. The trim removed 4 bases at V and 1 base at J, leaving 5 bases unmatched. CDR1 is LNHDA and CDR2 is SQIVND in the germline V gene (reference sequence). The CDR3 region is CASSRLAEGTDTQYF. CDR3 sequence (DNA): TGTGCCAGTAGTAGACTAGCAGAAGGCACAGATACGCAGTATTTT.

The genes are TRBV20-1 and TRBJ2-3; TRBD1 matches at 7 bases. Germline V gene sequence: CDR1 DFQATT, CDR2 SNEGSKA (reference sequence). The CDR3 is made up of 14 amino acids. V shed 6 bases and J 7 bases; nucleotides not matched to a gene: 13. The CDR3 sequence: CSASDRVGSHTQYF. CDR3 sequence (DNA): TGCAGTGCGAGTGACAGGGTAGGGTCGCATACGCAGTATTTT.

This chain links TRBV5-1 with TRBJ2-1, with TRBD1 matching 12 bases. The V gene end was trimmed by 4 bases and the J gene end by 5 bases; junction bases not matched to a gene: 13. CDR3 length: 18 amino acids. Per the germline V gene, CDR1 is SGHRS and CDR2 is YFSETQ. The CDR3 loop reads CASSIRFPGQGAHNEQFF. The CDR3 bases are TGCGCCAGCAGCATCCGTTTCCCGGGACAGGGGGCCCACAATGAGCAGTTCTTC. The variable domain in full, with the rest retrieved from reference TRBV5-1 and TRBJ2-1, is KAGVTQTPRYLIKTRGQQVTLSCSPISGHRSVSWYQQTPGQGLQFLFEYFSETQRNKGNFPGRFSGRQFSNSRSEMNVSTLELGDSALYLCASSIRFPGQGAHNEQFFGPGTRLTVL.

The chain employs TRBV11-3 and TRBJ2-7; the match to TRBD1 covers 9 bases. This CDR3 spans 15 amino acids. Germline values: CDR1 SGHNT, CDR2 YENEEA. V was pared by 3 bases and J by 2 bases, with 5 bases of the junction left unmatched. The CDR3 sequence is CASSFMGTGPYEQYF. The CDR3 coding sequence is TGTGCCAGCAGCTTTATGGGGACAGGGCCCTACGAGCAGTACTTC.

This clone has a handful of counts. The rearrangement joins TRBV11-3 to TRBJ1-1, with 11 nucleotides matching TRBD1. V dropped 4 bases and J dropped 10; count of bases not matched to a gene: 11. Germline CDR1 SGHNT, CDR2 YENEEA. This CDR3 has 15 amino acids. The CDR3 spells CASSSLGQGASRAFF. DNA for the CDR3: TGTGCCAGCAGCTCCCTAGGACAGGGGGCCTCTCGAGCTTTCTTT.

This clone was seen a handful of times. The J gene is TRBJ1-4, the V gene TRBV5-6; tentatively, D is TRBD1 (5 bases). CDR3 length equals 14 residues. Per the germline V gene, CDR1 is SGHDT and CDR2 is YYEEEE. V shed 1 base and J shed 11 bases, with 15 bases lying between them. Here the CDR3 DNA reads TGTGCCAGCAGCTTGTGGGGGGTGAATGGGAAACTGTTTTTT. Its protein is CASSLWGVNGKLFF.

The chain combines TRBV19 with TRBJ2-3; 7 nucleotides line up with TRBD1. The trim removed 5 bases at V and 4 bases at J, leaving 9 bases unmatched. Germline CDR1 and CDR2: LNHDA and SQIVND (reference sequence). CDR3 length: 15 amino acids. The CDR3 nucleotides are TGTGCCAGTAGTTTATCGACAGGGCGGGCAGATACGCAGTATTTT. Amino acid sequence: CASSLSTGRADTQYF.